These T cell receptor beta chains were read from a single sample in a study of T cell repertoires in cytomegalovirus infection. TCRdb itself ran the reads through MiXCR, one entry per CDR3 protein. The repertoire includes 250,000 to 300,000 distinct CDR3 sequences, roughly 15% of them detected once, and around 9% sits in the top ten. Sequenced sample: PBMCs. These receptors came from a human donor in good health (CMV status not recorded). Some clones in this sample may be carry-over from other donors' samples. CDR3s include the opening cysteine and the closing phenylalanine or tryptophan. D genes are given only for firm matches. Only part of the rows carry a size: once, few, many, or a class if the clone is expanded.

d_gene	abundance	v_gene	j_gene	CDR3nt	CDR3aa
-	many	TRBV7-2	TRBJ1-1	TGTGCCAGCAGCTTCCTCAGGGTTGTGAACACTGAAGCTTTCTTT	CASSFLRVVNTEAFF
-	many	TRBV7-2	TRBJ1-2	TGTGCCAGCAGCACGACAGGTTATGGCTACACCTTC	CASSTTGYGYTF
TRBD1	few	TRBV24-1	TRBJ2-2	TGTGCCACCAGTGGGGGACAGGGAAACACCGGGGAGCTGTTTTTT	CATSGGQGNTGELFF
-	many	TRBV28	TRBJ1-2	TGTGCCAGCAGGCAGACAGAGTACTATGGCTACACCTTC	CASRQTEYYGYTF
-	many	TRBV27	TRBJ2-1	TGTGCCAGCATGAAGGCGGGGAGCTCCTACAATGAGCAGTTCTTC	CASMKAGSSYNEQFF
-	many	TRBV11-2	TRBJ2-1	TGTGCCAGCAGCTTGGCCCGGGCTAGACTATTCAATGAGCAGTTCTTC	CASSLARARLFNEQFF
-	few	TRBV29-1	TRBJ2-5	TGCAGCGTTTCATACTTGGAGACCCAGTACTTC	CSVSYLETQYF
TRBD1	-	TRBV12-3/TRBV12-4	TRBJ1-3	TGTGCCAGCAGTTTTAATCGACAGGGGGCGGGAAACACCATATATTTT	CASSFNRQGAGNTIYF
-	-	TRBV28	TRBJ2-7	TGTGCCAGCAGTTTAGGTCTCCCCTACGAGCAGTACTTC	CASSLGLPYEQYF
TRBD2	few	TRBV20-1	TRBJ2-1	TGCAGTGCTAGTATCCTAGCGGGAGGGCCCTACAATGAGCAGTTCTTC	CSASILAGGPYNEQFF
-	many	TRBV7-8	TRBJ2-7	TGTGCCAGCAGCTTAGATGCAGGCGTCAAGTACTTC	CASSLDAGVKYF
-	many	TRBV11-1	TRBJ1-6	TGTGCCAGCAGCTTCGGTCAGAGAGATTCACCCCTCCACTTT	CASSFGQRDSPLHF
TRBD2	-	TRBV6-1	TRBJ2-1	TGTGCCAGCATATCAGCGGGGGGGGGTGATGAGCAGTTCTTC	CASISAGGGDEQFF
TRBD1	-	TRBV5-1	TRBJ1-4	TGCGCCAGCAGCTTGGGGACAGGGCCTCGTGAAAAACTGTTTTTT	CASSLGTGPREKLFF
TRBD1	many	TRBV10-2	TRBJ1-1	TGCGCCAGCCGGGACAGGGGAACTTTCTTT	CASRDRGTFF
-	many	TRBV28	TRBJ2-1	TGTGCCAGCACTTATGAGGGGTTTGAGCAGTTCTTC	CASTYEGFEQFF
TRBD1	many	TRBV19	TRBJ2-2	TGTGCCAGTAGTCCCAAGGACAGGCTAAGTCTACCGAACACCGGGGAGCTGTTTTTT	CASSPKDRLSLPNTGELFF
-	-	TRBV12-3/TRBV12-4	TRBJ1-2	TGTGCCAGCAGTAAGGACAGCATCTATGGCTACACCTTC	CASSKDSIYGYTF
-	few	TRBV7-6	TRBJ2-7	TGTGCCAGCAGCTTAGCCGGGGGAGGGGGCTACGAGCAGTACTTC	CASSLAGGGGYEQYF
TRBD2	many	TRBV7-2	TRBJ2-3	TGTGCCAGCAGCCCTCAGCGGGGAAGCACAGATACGCAGTATTTT	CASSPQRGSTDTQYF
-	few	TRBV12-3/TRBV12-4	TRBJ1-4	TGTGCCAGCAGTTTATGGATAGGGGATATTAATGAAAAACTGTTTTTT	CASSLWIGDINEKLFF
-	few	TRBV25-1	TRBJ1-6	TGTGCCAGCAGTGAATACGGCAGGGCCGGTTCACCCCTCCACTTT	CASSEYGRAGSPLHF
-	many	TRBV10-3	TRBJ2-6	TGTGCCATCAGTGAACAGCGGCAAACCTCTGGGGCCAACGTCCTGACTTTC	CAISEQRQTSGANVLTF
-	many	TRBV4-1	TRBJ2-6	TGCGCCAGCAGCCAGGAGTACGGGGCCAACGTCCTGACTTTC	CASSQEYGANVLTF
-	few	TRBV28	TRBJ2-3	TGTGCCAGCAGTTCCCTTAGTGATACGCAGTATTTT	CASSSLSDTQYF
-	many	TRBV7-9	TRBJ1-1	TGTGCCAGCAGCTCAACGGCGGGGAACACTGAAGCTTTCTTT	CASSSTAGNTEAFF
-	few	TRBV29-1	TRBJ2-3	TGCAGCGTTGAAGAAGGGGCCCACCGCGCGGGGCCAGATACGCAGTATTTT	CSVEEGAHRAGPDTQYF
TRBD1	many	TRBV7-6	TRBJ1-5	TGTGCCAGCAGCTTATCCCGCCGGACAGGCTTCAACAATCAGCCCCAGCATTTT	CASSLSRRTGFNNQPQHF
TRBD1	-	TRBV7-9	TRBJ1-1	TGTGCCAGCAGCTTAGAGATGGGACAGGGCACTGAAGCTTTCTTT	CASSLEMGQGTEAFF
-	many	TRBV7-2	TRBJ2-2	TGTGCCAGCAGCTCAGAGGGGGGCACCGGGGAGCTGTTTTTT	CASSSEGGTGELFF
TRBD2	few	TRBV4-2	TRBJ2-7	TGTGCCAGCAGCCAAGATACTAGCGGGAGGAGCTCCTACGAGCAGTACTTC	CASSQDTSGRSSYEQYF
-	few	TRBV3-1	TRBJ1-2	TGTGCCAGCAGCCAAGAAGGGGGTTACTATGGCTACACCTTC	CASSQEGGYYGYTF
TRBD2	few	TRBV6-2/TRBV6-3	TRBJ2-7	TGTGCCAGCAGTAGCGAGACTAGCGGGATCATCAAGCAGTACTTC	CASSSETSGIIKQYF
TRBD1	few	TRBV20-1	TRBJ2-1	TGCAGTGCTACCAGGGGGCTTGGATATGAGCAGTTCTTC	CSATRGLGYEQFF
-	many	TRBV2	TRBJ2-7	TGTGCCAACTACGGGCAGGGGATGTCCGAGCAGTACTTC	CANYGQGMSEQYF
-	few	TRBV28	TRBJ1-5	TGTGCCAGCAGTTTCGACGGTAACAATCAGCCCCAGCATTTT	CASSFDGNNQPQHF
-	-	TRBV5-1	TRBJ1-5	TGCGCCAGCAGCGTCCGGCCTGATCAGCCCCAGCATTTT	CASSVRPDQPQHF
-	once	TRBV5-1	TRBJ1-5	TGCGCCAGCAGCTTGGTCCCTCTGGGGGTCAATCAGCCCCAGCATTTT	CASSLVPLGVNQPQHF
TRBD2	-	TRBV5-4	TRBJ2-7	TGTGCCAGCAGTTCCGCCGGGACTAGCGGAGGCGGGTCCTACGAGCAGTACTTC	CASSSAGTSGGGSYEQYF
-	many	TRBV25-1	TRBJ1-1	TGTGCCAGCAGTGGAGGTGGACAAGCTTTCTTT	CASSGGGQAFF
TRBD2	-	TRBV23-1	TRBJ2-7	TGCGCCCAAATTCCCAGTGGTACTAGCGGGACCGTGGGTACCTACGAGCAGTACTTC	CAQIPSGTSGTVGTYEQYF
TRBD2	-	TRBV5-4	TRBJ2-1	TGTGCCAGCAGCTTGGGCGCTAGCGGGGGGGCGAACAATGAGCAGTTCTTC	CASSLGASGGANNEQFF
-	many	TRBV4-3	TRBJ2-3	TGCGCCAGCAGCCAAGATCGGCGGGCGGGTGATACGCAGTATTTT	CASSQDRRAGDTQYF
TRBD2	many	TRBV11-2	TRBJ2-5	TGTGCCAGCAGCCCGGGGACTAGCTACGACCAGTACTTC	CASSPGTSYDQYF
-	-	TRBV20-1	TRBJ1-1	TGCAGTGCTAGAGAACAGGGAGCCCGGAACACTGAAGCTTTCTTT	CSAREQGARNTEAFF
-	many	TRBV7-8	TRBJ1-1	TGTGCCAGCAGCTTGGCAGACCATGGGAACACTGAAGCTTTCTTT	CASSLADHGNTEAFF
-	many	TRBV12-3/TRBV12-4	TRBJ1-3	TGTGCCAGCAGTCCCGACAGGTCCCTCCTCTCTGGAAACACCATATATTTT	CASSPDRSLLSGNTIYF
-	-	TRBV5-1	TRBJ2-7	TGCGCCAGCAGCTTGTCTTCCATTTACGAGCAGTACTTC	CASSLSSIYEQYF
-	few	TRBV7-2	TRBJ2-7	TGTGCCAGCAGCTCCGCTCCTGGGGGCGAGCAGTACTTC	CASSSAPGGEQYF
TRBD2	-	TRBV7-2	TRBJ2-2	TGTGCCAGCAGCGCGCTAGCGGGATTTACCGGGGAGCTGTTTTTT	CASSALAGFTGELFF
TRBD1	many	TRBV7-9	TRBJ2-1	TGTGCCAGCAGCCTACACAGGGGCGGGGAGCAGTTCTTC	CASSLHRGGEQFF
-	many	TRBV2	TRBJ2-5	TGTGCCAGCAACGGTCAAGAGACCCAGTACTTC	CASNGQETQYF
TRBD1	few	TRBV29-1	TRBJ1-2	TGCAGCGTGGGGACAGGGGGCACCTATGGCTACACCTTC	CSVGTGGTYGYTF
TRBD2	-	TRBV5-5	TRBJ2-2	TGTGCCAGCAGCTTGGGACTAGCGGGGGCCGCCCCGAACACCGGGGAGCTGTTTTTT	CASSLGLAGAAPNTGELFF
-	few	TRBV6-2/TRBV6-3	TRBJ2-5	TGTGCCAGCAGTTGGCACTATAATGGAGAGACCCAGTACTTC	CASSWHYNGETQYF
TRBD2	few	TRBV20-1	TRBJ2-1	TGCAGTGCCGGACTAGCGGGAGATTCTGAGCAGTTCTTC	CSAGLAGDSEQFF
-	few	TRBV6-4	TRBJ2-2	TGTGCCAGCAGTGACGGGGCAGGGCGTACCGGGGAGCTGTTTTTT	CASSDGAGRTGELFF